A single sample gave rise to the 19 T cell receptor beta chains below, sequenced in a study of post-analysis software for immune sequencing data. What these receptors recognize is not known. Study-wide results and limits: Elevated frequency relative to controls characterized four or five TRBV segments in patients, TRBV5-6, TRBV5-1 and TRBV20-1 among them.

Unique molecular identifiers featured in each of the TCR beta cDNA libraries. TCRdb re-derived calls from the PCR reads in MiXCR, one entry per CDR3 protein. The sample has hundreds of thousands of distinct CDR3 sequences; 44% are singletons. The sequencing input was blood. The source is a girl aged 10-17 years with multiple sclerosis.

The V and J genes are TRBV9 and TRBJ2-7, with 7 positions matching TRBD2. The J call is in doubt because the DNA end fits TRBJ2-5 better. Germline V gives CDR1 SGDLS, CDR2 YYNGEE. CDR3 size: 15 residues. DNA for the CDR3: TGTGCCAGCAGCGTAGACGGGGCAGCGGGGGAGACCCAGTACTTC. This encodes CASSVDGAAGETQYF.

This clonotype was counted only a few times. V is TRBV7-2 and J is TRBJ2-7, with D perhaps matching TRBD2 (5 bases). Germline V gene sequence: CDR1 SGHTA, CDR2 FQGNSA. Deletions cut 4 bases from V and 7 bases from J, with 14 bases between. CDR3 size: 13 residues. CDR3 nucleotide sequence: TGTGCCAGCAGCTCACTTGGACCGGGGGAGCAGTACTTC. Translated, it gives CASSSLGPGEQYF.

Notes on this clonotype: It is likely a read error, because the conserved phenylalanine at the end of the CDR3 is missing. The chain couples TRBV20-1 to TRBJ2-3; weak D call: TRBD2 (5 bases). Germline V CDR1 and CDR2: DFQATT, SNEGSKA (reference sequence). V was trimmed by 1 base and J by 7 bases, leaving 21 bases between them. The CDR3 spans 16 residues. The CDR3 DNA is TGCAGTGCTAGAGCTATATCCATCGGGATTAGGTATACGCAGTATGTT. Translated: CSARAISIGIRYTQYV.

This clonotype was observed a handful of times. The gene calls are TRBV10-3 and TRBJ2-3; D call uncertain. V was shortened by 4 bases and J by 6 bases, with 11 bases between the two germline ends. The CDR3 is 13 residues long. Germline V CDR1 and CDR2: ENHRY, SYGVKD. CDR3 region: CAISAARADTQYF. The CDR3 DNA is TGTGCCATCAGTGCGGCTAGAGCTGATACGCAGTATTTT.

CDR3 sequence reads: CASSLRDASSYEQYF. The CDR3 DNA reads TGTGCCAGCAGCTTACGCGACGCCAGCTCCTACGAGCAGTACTTC. The gene calls are TRBV7-2 and TRBJ2-7; D uncertain. The CDR3 totals 15 residues. Trimming took off 2 bases at V and 0 bases at J, with 11 bases between the two ends. CDR1 is SGHTA and CDR2 is FQGNSA in the germline V gene. The full variable domain, in which reference TRBV7-2 and TRBJ2-7 provide the parts outside the CDR3, is GAGVSQSPSNKVTEKGKDVELRCDPISGHTALYWYRQSLGQGLEFLIYFQGNSAPDKSGLPSDRFSAERTGGSVSTLTIQRTQQEDSAVYLCASSLRDASSYEQYFGPGTRLTVT.

The CDR3 bases are TGTGCCAGCATGGGGGGGGAAGAGACCCAGTACTTC. The encoded protein is CASMGGEETQYF. The gene calls are TRBV7-2 and TRBJ2-4; TRBD2 matches at 7 bases. Near its end, the DNA agrees better with TRBJ2-5, so the J call may be wrong. Germline V gene data show CDR1 as SGHTA and CDR2 as FQGNSA. This CDR3 is 12 amino acids long.

This clonotype has more than one count but fewer than ten. The chain employs TRBV12-3 or TRBV12-4 and TRBJ2-3, with D possibly TRBD1 on 6 matching bases. The CDR3 spans 12 residues. Between the trimmed V and J ends, which lost 10 bases and 4 bases, there was a span of 12 bases. The CDR3 region is CATRGNSDTQYF. The CDR3 coding sequence is TGTGCCACGAGGGGGAATTCAGATACGCAGTATTTT.

This clonotype was picked up a small number of times. The chain combines TRBV12-3 or TRBV12-4 with TRBJ2-1; 14 nucleotides line up with TRBD2. CDR3 length: 17 amino acids. The junction had 9 bases not matched to a gene; V was cut back by 2 bases and J by 9 bases. CDR3 nucleotides: TGTGCCAGCAGTTTATTCTCCCGACTAGCGGGAGGGAGTGAGCAGTTCTTC. It specifies CASSLFSRLAGGSEQFF.

A few counts support this clonotype. This chain connects TRBV29-1 to TRBJ1-1, with 9 positions matching TRBD1. The CDR3 totals 12 residues. Germline lookup yields CDR1 SQVTM and CDR2 ANQGSEA. The V and J ends lost 7 bases and 10 bases, in that order; junction bases with no gene match: 10. The CDR3 DNA reads TGCAGCGGAATATACAGGGGGCCGAGAGCTTTCTTT. Its translation: CSGIYRGPRAFF.

The chain has TRBV6-2 or TRBV6-3 and TRBJ2-6; TRBD2 matches at 7 bases. V was clipped by 6 bases and J by 2 bases; unmatched bases: 16. The CDR3 sequence is 19 residues long. Germline V CDR1 and CDR2: MNHEY, SVGEGT. The CDR3 sequence is CASRRRFLGGVAGANVLTF. CDR3 DNA: TGTGCCAGCAGAAGGCGGTTTTTGGGGGGGGTAGCTGGGGCCAACGTCCTGACTTTC.

A remark on this clonotype: A much larger clone lies one base from this, so it may be a read error. The gene calls are TRBV20-1 and TRBJ2-7; D is uncertain. Germline loops: CDR1 DFQATT, CDR2 SNEGSKA (reference sequence). The length of the CDR3 is 11 residues. CDR3: CRAAEHYEQYF. CDR3 DNA sequence: TGCAGGGCTGCGGAACACTACGAGCAGTACTTC.

This clonotype was found once. CDR3 region: CASSSPGQGPANYGYTF. CDR3 nucleotide sequence: TGTGCCAGCAGCTCCCCGGGACAGGGCCCTGCTAACTATGGCTACACCTTC. V gene TRBV28 combines with J gene TRBJ1-2; the match to TRBD1 covers 9 bases. This CDR3 has 17 residues. Trimming cost V 6 bases and J 0 bases; bases outside gene matches: 11. CDR1 and CDR2 (germline): MDHEN, SYDVKM.

This chain uses TRBV2 with TRBJ2-2; 7 bases map to TRBD2. V lost 3 bases, J lost 5 bases, and 6 bases stayed unmatched. CDR3 length: 15 amino acids. Looked up from germline, CDR1 is SNHLY and CDR2 is FYNNEI. The CDR3 DNA follows: TGTGCCAGCAGTGAGCGGGGGTTAGGAACCGGGGAGCTGTTTTTT. Residues: CASSERGLGTGELFF.

This clonotype was recorded once. The rearrangement uses TRBV24-1 and TRBJ2-3; D uncertain. The V end lost 5 bases, the J end lost 5 bases, and 13 bases lay between the germline ends. The CDR3 covers 14 residues. Germline CDR1 KGHDR, CDR2 SFDVKD. CDR3 residues: CATSGVAAQDTQYF. CDR3 coding DNA: TGTGCCACCAGTGGAGTGGCAGCCCAAGATACGCAGTATTTT.

The CDR3 loop is CSASLLRAGEQYF. For the CDR3, the DNA is TGCAGTGCTAGCCTTTTGAGGGCGGGAGAGCAGTACTTC. The chain is built from TRBV20-1 and TRBJ2-5, with 7 bases aligning to TRBD2. This CDR3 spans 13 amino acids. Germline V gene data show CDR1 as DFQATT and CDR2 as SNEGSKA (reference sequence). The V segment lost 3 bases and the J segment 11 bases; nucleotides outside the gene matches: 12.

There are a few counts of this clonotype. The chain uses TRBV7-2 and TRBJ2-7; 8 bases are a match to TRBD2. The junction had 2 bases not matched to a gene; V was cut back by 1 base and J by 0 bases. Germline V gene sequence: CDR1 SGHTA, CDR2 FQGNSA. This CDR3 has 15 residues. CDR3 sequence reads: CASSLEAGVSYEQYF. The CDR3 coding sequence is TGTGCCAGCAGCTTAGAAGCGGGGGTCTCCTACGAGCAGTACTTC.

This rearrangement joins TRBV6-6 to TRBJ2-5; 8 bases align to TRBD2. The CDR3 runs to 15 residues. Trimming at V came to 6 bases and at J to 0 bases, leaving 6 bases not matched to a gene. Germline V CDR1 and CDR2: MNHNY, SVGAGI (reference sequence). The CDR3 loop reads CASSPNSGNQETQYF. The DNA for the CDR3 is TGTGCCAGCAGCCCCAATAGCGGGAACCAAGAGACCCAGTACTTC.

This clonotype was picked up a small number of times. The rearrangement joins TRBV10-3 to TRBJ2-7, with 9 bases matching TRBD1. Trimming at V came to 2 bases and at J to 2 bases, leaving 4 bases not matched to a gene. The germline V gene encodes CDR1 ENHRY and CDR2 SYGVKD. The CDR3 runs to 15 residues. In nucleotides, the CDR3 is TGTGCCATCAGTGAGGGGACAGGGATGACCTACGAGCAGTACTTC. Translating gives CAISEGTGMTYEQYF.

With respect to this clonotype: This may stem from a read error, because a much larger clone lies one nucleotide away. This chain uses TRBV12-3 or TRBV12-4 with TRBJ2-7, with TRBD1 identical over 8 bases. The CDR3 consists of 16 residues. Written as DNA, the CDR3 is TGTACCAGCAGTTTAGGGCGAGGCGGGACAGGCTACGAGCAGTACTTC. This encodes CTSSLGRGGTGYEQYF.